These 24 T cell receptor beta chains originate from one sample sequenced in a study of blood T cell repertoires in COVID-19. Clones were sequenced by immunoSEQ multiplex PCR, and TCRdb holds only the in-frame ones, with some missing. The repertoire consists of 280,000 or so clones, with 75% to 90% occurring once and the leading ten covering 2.2%. The sequencing sample was made of PBMCs or T cells enriched from blood (not recorded which). These receptor sequences come from a man aged 25 to 40 who had recovered from COVID-19.

This clone was detected a few times. V and J are TRBV9 and TRBJ1-2, with a tentative D call TRBD1 (6 bases). Per the germline V gene, CDR1 is SGDLS and CDR2 is YYNGEE. Trimming pared 0 bases from V and 6 bases from J, leaving 9 bases between. CDR3 length: 13 residues. CDR3 in amino acids: CASSVGQGHGYTF. CDR3 sequence (DNA): TGTGCCAGCAGCGTAGGCCAGGGGCATGGCTACACCTTC.

This chain joins TRBV7-9 and TRBJ2-1, with a tentative D call TRBD2 (5 bases). The CDR3 has 13 residues. V lost 7 bases and J 7 bases, leaving 14 bases between the germline ends. Germline V gene data show CDR1 as SEHNR and CDR2 as FQNEAQ (reference sequence). CDR3 DNA sequence: TGTGCCAGCATCGCTTTAGGCGGGAATGAGCAGTTCTTC. This translates into CASIALGGNEQFF.

J is TRBJ2-3 and V is TRBV24-1, with 9 bases matching TRBD2. The germline CDR1 and CDR2 sequences are KGHDR and SFDVKD. This CDR3 comprises 16 residues. Germline trimming cut 3 bases from V and 11 bases from J; bases unmatched to any gene: 14. CDR3 sequence (DNA): TGTGCCACCAGTGATCCCACATCCGGGACTAGCAGTGGGCAGTATTTT. Protein sequence: CATSDPTSGTSSGQYF.

The J gene is TRBJ1-1, the V gene TRBV14, with D maybe TRBD1 (6 bases). The CDR3 covers 14 residues. V was cut by 1 base and J by 5 bases, with 11 bases left in between. The V gene's germline CDR1 is SGHDN and CDR2 FVKESK. CDR3 amino acids: CASSQVQGITEAFF. In DNA form, the CDR3 reads TGTGCCAGCAGCCAAGTTCAGGGGATAACTGAAGCTTTCTTT.

This sequence joins TRBV3-1 (or the pseudogene TRBV3-2) and TRBJ2-7, with 9 positions matching TRBD2. CDR1 is LGHDT, CDR2 YNNKEL, per germline (reference sequence). V lost 6 bases to trimming and J lost 3 bases; unmatched junction nucleotides: 9. The CDR3 runs to 15 residues. CDR3 residues: CASRRGASGDYEQYF. The CDR3 DNA follows: TGTGCCAGCAGGCGCGGAGCTAGCGGGGACTACGAGCAGTACTTC.

This rearrangement joins TRBV3-1 (or the pseudogene TRBV3-2) to TRBJ1-1, with a weak D call TRBD1 (5 bases). Germline loops: CDR1 LGHDT, CDR2 YNNKEL (reference sequence). Trimming took off 5 bases at V and 4 bases at J, with 11 bases between the two ends. The CDR3 is 13 amino acids. CDR3 residues: CASSAGRVTEAFF. The CDR3 DNA reads TGTGCCAGCAGCGCAGGCAGGGTCACTGAAGCTTTCTTT.

This chain joins TRBV7-9 and TRBJ2-2; D might be TRBD2 (5 bases). Per the germline V gene, CDR1 is SEHNR and CDR2 is FQNEAQ (reference sequence). The CDR3 spans 13 residues. The V and J ends lost 7 bases and 6 bases respectively, with 12 bases between them. The CDR3: CASTRGAAGELFF. Here the CDR3 DNA reads TGTGCCAGCACCCGTGGAGCGGCCGGGGAGCTGTTTTTT.

The chain links TRBV5-1 to TRBJ2-2; tentatively, D is TRBD1 (6 bases). Germline V gives CDR1 SGHRS, CDR2 YFSETQ. Trimming took 4 bases from V and 5 from J, leaving 9 bases between them. CDR3 length: 13 amino acids. CDR3 residues: CASSMGTTGELFF. In nucleotides, the CDR3 is TGCGCCAGCAGCATGGGGACAACCGGGGAGCTGTTTTTT.

This chain connects TRBV2 to TRBJ1-1; 7 bases map to TRBD1. From germline, CDR1 is SNHLY and CDR2 FYNNEI. There are 13 residues in the CDR3. J was trimmed by 0 bases and V by 11 bases; bases with no gene match: 6. CDR3 region: CAHTGEMNTEAFF. DNA of the CDR3: TGTGCCCATACAGGGGAAATGAACACTGAAGCTTTCTTT.

This clone appeared once. This rearrangement joins TRBV2 to TRBJ2-2, with D possibly being TRBD1 (5 bases). This CDR3 has 14 amino acids. V lost 0 bases and J 13 bases, leaving 15 bases between the germline ends. Germline V gene data show CDR1 as SNHLY and CDR2 as FYNNEI. CDR3 coding DNA: TGTGCCAGCAGTGAAGCGAACCATCCAAGGGGGCTGTTTTTT. It translates to CASSEANHPRGLFF.

The V gene is TRBV6-5, the J gene TRBJ2-5; TRBD2 matches 10 bases. Looked up from germline, CDR1 is MNHEY and CDR2 is SVGAGI. This CDR3 is 15 amino acids long. V gave up 0 bases and J gave up 5 bases; unmatched junction bases: 3. The CDR3 sequence: CASSYSAGGPETQYF. The CDR3 DNA reads TGTGCCAGCAGTTACTCAGCGGGGGGGCCGGAGACCCAGTACTTC.

This clone occurred once. The chain couples TRBV5-1 to TRBJ1-4; 7 bases agree with TRBD1. The CDR3 is 15 residues long. The V gene's germline CDR1 is SGHRS and CDR2 YFSETQ. Trimming removed 1 base from V and 10 bases from J; junction bases left unmatched: 10. The CDR3, as DNA: TGCGCCAGCAGCTTGAACGACAGGGCAGTAGGAAAACTGTTTTTT. Its protein is CASSLNDRAVGKLFF.

CDR3 sequence: CASSLVGDTEAFF. The CDR3 DNA reads TGTGCCAGCAGCTTAGTAGGGGACACTGAAGCTTTCTTT. V is TRBV7-2 and J is TRBJ1-1, with a tentative D call TRBD1 (5 bases). V was clipped by 1 base and J by 3 bases, with 6 bases between them. The CDR3 loop spans 13 amino acids. From germline, CDR1 is SGHTA and CDR2 FQGNSA.

The rearrangement links TRBV2 to TRBJ1-1; tentative D call: TRBD1 (6 bases). This CDR3 has 12 amino acids. Trimming took 4 bases from V and 8 from J, leaving 11 bases between them. Germline lookup yields CDR1 SNHLY and CDR2 FYNNEI. CDR3 nucleotide sequence: TGTGCCAGCAGTGGTTCAGGGGAAGAAGCTTTCTTT. It translates to CASSGSGEEAFF.

The rearrangement uses TRBV9 and TRBJ1-1, with D perhaps TRBD1 (6 bases). This CDR3 comprises 14 residues. Trimming cost V 4 bases and J 4 bases, with 14 bases left between them. CDR1 is SGDLS and CDR2 is YYNGEE in the germline V gene. The CDR3 protein is CASSQGGRGTEAFF. CDR3 DNA sequence: TGTGCCAGCAGCCAAGGGGGAAGGGGCACTGAAGCTTTCTTT. The variable domain in full, with the rest retrieved from reference TRBV9 and TRBJ1-1, is DSGVTQTPKHLITATGQRVTLRCSPRSGDLSVYWYQQSLDQGLQFLIQYYNGEERAKGNILERFSAQQFPDLHSELNLSSLELGDSALYFCASSQGGRGTEAFFGQGTRLTVV.

This chain links TRBV5-6 with TRBJ1-5; D call uncertain. Germline lookup yields CDR1 SGHDT and CDR2 YYEEEE. The CDR3 is 13 amino acids. V lost 0 bases to trimming and J lost 5 bases, with 6 bases between them. The CDR3 sequence is CASSLAPDQPQHF. The CDR3 coding sequence is TGTGCCAGCAGCTTGGCCCCGGATCAGCCCCAGCATTTT.

The rearrangement uses TRBV18 and TRBJ1-2, with 7 bases fitting TRBD1. CDR1 and CDR2 from the germline V gene are KGHSH and LQKENI. J lost 4 bases, V lost 3 bases, and 8 bases had no gene match. This CDR3 comprises 15 residues. CDR3 in DNA: TGTGCCAGCTCACCGACTTACCGGGACAGCTATGGCTACACCTTC. Amino acids: CASSPTYRDSYGYTF.

This clone appeared a few times. The chain carries TRBV4-1 and TRBJ1-2; D is possibly TRBD1 (6 bases). Germline V gene sequence: CDR1 MGHRA, CDR2 YSYEKL. Trimming removed 1 base at V and 0 bases at J, with 9 bases between. This CDR3 has 15 amino acids. The CDR3 nucleotides are TGCGCCAGCAGCCAAGGGACAGACGCTAACTATGGCTACACCTTC. Protein sequence: CASSQGTDANYGYTF.

The chain is built from TRBV30 and TRBJ2-5, with TRBD1 matching 10 bases. Germline V gene sequence: CDR1 GTSNPN, CDR2 SVGIG (reference sequence). The CDR3 covers 14 residues. Unmatched junction bases numbered 7, after V lost 2 bases and J lost 7 bases. CDR3 nucleotide sequence: TGTGCCTGGAGTACGACAGGGGGCTCCGGGACCCAGTACTTC. Amino acid sequence: CAWSTTGGSGTQYF.

This clone was detected only once. V is TRBV6-5 and J is TRBJ2-7; 7 bases agree with TRBD1. This CDR3 comprises 12 residues. Germline V gives CDR1 MNHEY, CDR2 SVGAGI. Unmatched junction bases numbered 6, after V lost 8 bases and J lost 5 bases. CDR3 DNA: TGTGCCAGCCAAGACAGGGTCCACGAGCAGTACTTC. Encoded protein: CASQDRVHEQYF.

V and J are TRBV7-2 and TRBJ2-1; 7 bases match TRBD1. The V and J ends lost 6 bases and 2 bases, in that order; junction bases with no gene match: 4. From germline, CDR1 is SGHTA and CDR2 FQGNSA. This CDR3 contains 14 residues. CDR3 DNA sequence: TGTGCCAGCAGGAGACAGGGTGCCTACAATGAGCAGTTCTTC. Its protein is CASRRQGAYNEQFF.

The chain is built from TRBV5-1 and TRBJ1-2, with D perhaps matching TRBD1 (6 bases). The CDR3 sequence is 12 residues long. The V gene's germline CDR1 is SGHRS and CDR2 YFSETQ. V was cut by 1 base and J by 8 bases, with 9 bases left in between. The chain's CDR3 is CASSLTGRGYTF. The CDR3 coding sequence is TGCGCCAGCAGCTTGACAGGGAGAGGCTACACCTTC.

The rearrangement uses TRBV24-1 and TRBJ2-2; a weak D match, TRBD1 (6 bases). Trimming left V 9 bases short and J 0 bases short, with 10 bases between. Germline CDR1 reads KGHDR; CDR2 reads SFDVKD. The CDR3 consists of 14 residues. CDR3 in DNA: TGTGCCACCGGAGGACAGTCGAACACCGGGGAGCTGTTTTTT. This gives the protein CATGGQSNTGELFF.

J is TRBJ2-7 and V is TRBV18; 7 bases align to TRBD2. J gave up 2 bases and V 3 bases, and 4 bases lay outside the gene matches. CDR1 is KGHSH and CDR2 is LQKENI in the germline V gene. CDR3 length: 14 residues. CDR3 bases: TGTGCCAGCTCACCGTCCGGGGGGACCTACGAGCAGTACTTC. This codes for CASSPSGGTYEQYF.